This T cell receptor (beta chain) originates from a study of blood T cell repertoires in COVID-19 (TCRdb year 2020). Study-level background: Samples from collaborators originated in the United States, Italy and Spain and spanned both the acute and convalescent phases of COVID-19. The material from the prospective study consisted of cDNA or gDNA derived from T cells, B-cell-depleted T cells, or PBMCs. Samples were obtained from the ongoing ImmuneRACE study (first 160 participants) and from 1,254 subjects provided by 6 global collaborators. The sample metadata nearly always contained a de-identified subject ID, COVID-19 status, age in years and sex. The repertoires were released in a freely available public database intended as a resource for research on the immune response to SARS-CoV-2. Where HLA class I and class II types were available, the types were taken from metadata supplied by the sample provider, not from assay-based typing. Deeply sampled blood TCRbeta repertoires from subjects exposed to, actively infected with, or recovered from COVID-19 were included in the dataset. On the study overall, not on this receptor specifically: The quantity of clinical and demographic metadata differed by source and by participant and was supplied without curation.

CDR1 and CDR2, per the germline V gene (reference sequence), are LNHDA and SQIVND. Spanning cysteine to phenylalanine, the CDR3 consists of 11 amino acids. Of all the DNA, just the CDR3 is kept, 33 bases in frame from base 1. TCRbeta CDR3 regions were amplified from genomic DNA by means of the immunoSEQ Assay, a bias-controlled multiplex PCR. The study's processing was this. Nucleated cell counts per sample were estimated from amplification of reference gene primers within the assay. Sequence reads were collapsed and filtered to measure the absolute abundance of every unique TCRbeta CDR3 rearrangement. For each sample, productive Simpson clonality was calculated by taking the square root of Simpson's diversity index across productive rearrangements. TCRdb holds this immuneACCESS table with in-frame rearrangements only. Some clones are missing; in checked studies, unresolved V genes explain under half, and the rest has no known cause. From that table come the V and J calls and clone size; the DNA was used to work out D and trimming. Within this sample are 85,000 to 110,000 clones, with roughly nine tenths of them counted one time only. The ten most abundant clones make up 3.1% of the sample.

Points on this clone: This clone's antigen is unknown. No base quality information exists; no much larger clone differs at one position.

Each collaborating institution followed its own protocols to collect whole blood in K2EDTA tubes. For TCRbeta analysis, collaborators shipped samples in one of three forms: frozen whole blood, isolated PBMCs, or DNA extracted from either of those sample types. The V and J genes are TRBV19 and TRBJ1-1; 7 nucleotides in the junction match TRBD1. The origin of this receptor is a man in his fifties or sixties in a cohort sampled during active COVID-19. The specimen was peripheral blood. The DNA sequence is as follows: TGTGCTGCCAGGGGGGACACTGAAGCTTTCTTT. Translated, this is CAARGDTEAFF.